These 21 T cell receptor beta chains came from one sample sequenced in a study of OX40 agonist ivuxolimab in advanced cancers. Assay: immunoSEQ multiplex PCR; the TCRdb copy retains only in-frame clones and omits some. The sample records around 75,000 clones, nearly 90% being singletons. Sequences were derived from CD4+ or CD8+ T cells sorted from blood, sampled in a trial of the OX40 agonist ivuxolimab. The receptors were sampled from an adult with an advanced solid tumor such as melanoma, head and neck, liver or kidney cancer.

A few counts support this clone. This chain connects TRBV6-1 to TRBJ2-3; tentatively, D is TRBD1 (5 bases). The germline gives CDR1 MNHNS, CDR2 SASEGT. The V gene lost 3 bases and the J gene lost 0 bases, with 19 bases spanning the gap. This CDR3 comprises 18 residues. This chain's CDR3 is CASSEQGRPRISTDTQYF. CDR3 DNA sequence: TGTGCCAGCAGTGAGCAGGGTCGGCCAAGGATTAGCACAGATACGCAGTATTTT.

The chain carries TRBV4-1 and TRBJ1-2; D is perhaps TRBD1 (6 bases). Germline assignment: CDR1 MGHRA and CDR2 YSYEKL. The CDR3 is 16 residues long. The ends were cut back, 0 bases at V and 1 base at J, with 12 bases in the middle. CDR3 nucleotide sequence: TGCGCCAGCAGCCAAGAAGGAAAGGGGGATAACTATGGCTACACCTTC. This encodes CASSQEGKGDNYGYTF.

The chain combines TRBV6-6 with TRBJ2-2; D might be TRBD2 (5 bases). The ends were cut back, 6 bases at V and 7 bases at J, with 21 bases in the middle. CDR1 MNHNY and CDR2 SVGAGI come from the germline V gene (reference sequence). The CDR3 is 16 residues long. The CDR3: CASSLPLLGPVGELFF. The DNA of the CDR3 is TGTGCCAGCAGCCTACCCCTACTAGGCCCGGTCGGGGAGCTGTTTTTT.

The chain carries TRBV18 and TRBJ2-1, with 7 nucleotides matching TRBD2. The V and J ends lost 5 bases and 7 bases, in that order; junction bases with no gene match: 5. The CDR3 covers 13 residues. The germline V gene encodes CDR1 KGHSH and CDR2 LQKENI. The CDR3 here is CASSAGVGNEQFF. Written as DNA, the CDR3 is TGTGCCAGCTCAGCGGGAGTTGGTAATGAGCAGTTCTTC. The whole variable domain, filled in from reference TRBV18 and TRBJ2-1, reads NAGVMQNPRHLVRRRGQEARLRCSPMKGHSHVYWYRQLPEEGLKFMVYLQKENIIDESGMPKERFSAEFPKEGPSILRIQQVVRGDSAAYFCASSAGVGNEQFFGPGTRLTVL.

The chain combines TRBV18 with TRBJ1-4; D might be TRBD1 (6 bases). The CDR3 spans 14 residues. Trimming removed 3 bases from V and 4 bases from J, with 9 bases in between. Germline values: CDR1 KGHSH, CDR2 LQKENI. CDR3 nucleotides: TGTGCCAGCTCACCTGGACAGAGTAATGAAAAACTGTTTTTT. Protein product: CASSPGQSNEKLFF. The full variable domain, completed using reference TRBV18 and TRBJ1-4, is NAGVMQNPRHLVRRRGQEARLRCSPMKGHSHVYWYRQLPEEGLKFMVYLQKENIIDESGMPKERFSAEFPKEGPSILRIQQVVRGDSAAYFCASSPGQSNEKLFFGSGTQLSVL.

For the CDR3, the DNA is TGTGCCGTGACTGGTTATGGCTACACCTTC. Its translation: CAVTGYGYTF. J is TRBJ1-2 and V is TRBV30; D unresolved. Germline V gene lookup returns CDR1 GTSNPN and CDR2 SVGIG (reference sequence). Deletions cut 8 bases from V and 5 bases from J, with 9 bases between. The CDR3 runs to 10 residues.

The genes are TRBV5-1 and TRBJ2-1; tentatively, D is TRBD1 or TRBD2 (5 bases each). Trimming left V 7 bases short and J 10 bases short, with 15 bases between. The germline CDR1 and CDR2 sequences are SGHRS and YFSETQ. The CDR3 is 12 residues long. The CDR3 protein is CASAKSGTEQFF. The CDR3 bases are TGCGCCAGCGCTAAATCAGGGACGGAGCAGTTCTTC.

This chain uses TRBV6-1 with TRBJ1-1; 7 bases are a match to TRBD1. CDR1 MNHNS and CDR2 SASEGT come from the germline V gene. V lost 8 bases, J lost 1 base, and 10 bases stayed unmatched. This CDR3 is 15 amino acids long. The CDR3 spells CASATLGTANTEAFF. In nucleotides, the CDR3 is TGTGCCAGCGCCACCCTAGGGACAGCGAACACTGAAGCTTTCTTT.

This clone has a single count. The DNA of the CDR3 is TGCGCCAGCAGTCAATCGTCAGGGGGCATTCCATCCTACGAGCAGTACTTC. As protein: CASSQSSGGIPSYEQYF. The gene calls are TRBV23-1 and TRBJ2-7; 8 bases fit TRBD1. TRBV23-1 is an ORF, and what it does is uncertain. The CDR3 is 17 amino acids. V lost 0 bases to trimming and J lost 1 base; unmatched junction nucleotides: 8.

The chain carries TRBV7-6 and TRBJ2-3, with unresolved D. CDR1 is SGHVS and CDR2 is FNYEAQ in the germline V gene. V lost 6 bases, J lost 2 bases, and 12 bases lay in between. The CDR3 contains 14 residues. CDR3 DNA sequence: TGTGCCAGCAGTTCTACTCAATACACAGATACGCAGTATTTT. It specifies CASSSTQYTDTQYF.

The rearrangement links TRBV2 to TRBJ1-6; TRBD1 agrees at 9 bases. CDR1 SNHLY and CDR2 FYNNEI come from the germline V gene. V dropped 6 bases and J dropped 8; count of bases not matched to a gene: 8. The CDR3 spans 15 residues. The CDR3 DNA reads TGTGCCAGCAGCACACAGGGGGCGTTGGATTCACCCCTCCACTTT. It is translated as CASSTQGALDSPLHF.

This sequence joins TRBV18 and TRBJ2-5; D perhaps matches TRBD2 (5 bases). V was trimmed by 3 bases and J by 1 base, leaving 6 bases between them. The CDR3 spans 13 residues. From germline, CDR1 is KGHSH and CDR2 LQKENI. The chain's CDR3 is CASSPAGQETQYF. DNA for the CDR3: TGTGCCAGCTCACCGGCGGGCCAAGAGACCCAGTACTTC.

This clone has only one observation. The chain recombines TRBV7-9 with TRBJ2-7; maybe TRBD1 (5 bases). The CDR3 loop spans 13 amino acids. The V end was cut by 5 bases, the J end by 3 bases, with 11 bases between. Germline lookup yields CDR1 SEHNR and CDR2 FQNEAQ (reference sequence). The CDR3 region has the DNA TGTGCCAGCAGCCTAGGGGCCGTCTACGAGCAGTACTTC. Protein sequence: CASSLGAVYEQYF.

V gene TRBV4-1 combines with J gene TRBJ1-3; D gene ambiguous. The V and J ends lost 3 bases and 5 bases respectively, with 11 bases between them. Germline V gene sequence: CDR1 MGHRA, CDR2 YSYEKL. The CDR3 has 14 residues. The CDR3 nucleotides are TGCGCCAGCAGCCAGGAGGAACGGAGAAACACCATATATTTT. The encoded protein is CASSQEERRNTIYF.

The V and J genes are TRBV5-1 and TRBJ1-2, with unresolved D. V gave up 4 bases and J gave up 0 bases, with 10 bases separating them. The V gene's germline CDR1 is SGHRS and CDR2 YFSETQ. The CDR3 is 14 amino acids. The CDR3 region is CASSLGWTNYGYTF. The CDR3 region has the DNA TGCGCCAGCAGCCTGGGATGGACTAACTATGGCTACACCTTC. The complete variable domain, with remaining parts taken from reference TRBV5-1 and TRBJ1-2, reads KAGVTQTPRYLIKTRGQQVTLSCSPISGHRSVSWYQQTPGQGLQFLFEYFSETQRNKGNFPGRFSGRQFSNSRSEMNVSTLELGDSALYLCASSLGWTNYGYTFGSGTRLTVV.

The J gene is TRBJ2-7, the V gene TRBV5-8; D remains unclear. Germline V CDR1 and CDR2: SGHTS, YDEGEE. Trimming left V 0 bases short and J 3 bases short, with 4 bases between. This CDR3 is built from 12 residues. Here the CDR3 reads CASSLDRYEQYF. In nucleotides, the CDR3 is TGTGCCAGCAGCTTGGACCGCTACGAGCAGTACTTC.

The rearrangement uses TRBV6-1 and TRBJ2-2, with a possible D match to TRBD1 (6 bases). Looked up from germline, CDR1 is MNHNS and CDR2 is SASEGT. V was shortened by 4 bases and J by 3 bases, with 15 bases between the two germline ends. This CDR3 comprises 16 residues. In nucleotides, the CDR3 is TGTGCCAGCAGTGTACAGGGTTATCCCTACACCGGGGAGCTGTTTTTT. Translation: CASSVQGYPYTGELFF.

The V call is TRBV6-1, the J call TRBJ2-1; 7 positions agree with TRBD2. The CDR3 is made up of 14 amino acids. Germline V gene sequence: CDR1 MNHNS, CDR2 SASEGT. The V gene end was trimmed by 4 bases and the J gene end by 2 bases; junction bases not matched to a gene: 2. The CDR3 is CASSASGTYNEQFF. The CDR3 region has the DNA TGTGCCAGCAGTGCTAGCGGAACCTACAATGAGCAGTTCTTC.

This chain links TRBV5-4 with TRBJ2-7, with 10 bases identical to TRBD2. Germline V CDR1 and CDR2: SGHNT, YYREEE (reference sequence). The CDR3 is 15 residues long. Trimming at V came to 7 bases and at J to 7 bases, leaving 14 bases not matched to a gene. The CDR3 reads CASSNPGLAEKEQYF. In DNA, the CDR3 is TGTGCCAGCTCTAATCCCGGACTAGCGGAGAAGGAGCAGTACTTC.

The chain recombines TRBV7-2 with TRBJ1-1; D perhaps matches TRBD1 (5 bases). Between the trimmed V and J ends, which lost 1 base and 5 bases, there was a span of 11 bases. Germline values: CDR1 SGHTA, CDR2 FQGNSA. This CDR3 has 14 amino acids. The CDR3 DNA reads as TGTGCCAGCAGCTTAGGGGGGGAGTCGACTGAAGCTTTCTTT. Protein: CASSLGGESTEAFF. The whole variable domain, filled in from reference TRBV7-2 and TRBJ1-1, reads GAGVSQSPSNKVTEKGKDVELRCDPISGHTALYWYRQSLGQGLEFLIYFQGNSAPDKSGLPSDRFSAERTGGSVSTLTIQRTQQEDSAVYLCASSLGGESTEAFFGQGTRLTVV.

This chain joins TRBV7-9 and TRBJ2-7, with D tentatively TRBD1 (5 bases). Germline V gene lookup returns CDR1 SEHNR and CDR2 FQNEAQ (reference sequence). This CDR3 has 14 amino acids. Trimming left V 5 bases short and J 4 bases short, with 15 bases between. CDR3 coding DNA: TGTGCCAGCAGCGCGCACGCACAGGTATACGAGCAGTACTTC. It is translated as CASSAHAQVYEQYF.